The TCR beta chain under discussion was sequenced for a study of blood T cell repertoires in COVID-19. Study overall: Sites in the United States, Italy and Spain provided acute and convalescent COVID-19 samples. T cells, B-cell-depleted T cells, or PBMCs provided the cDNA or gDNA that served as material.

Authors' analysis steps: Estimation of nucleated cell counts was performed using reference gene primer amplification. TCRdb keeps only in-frame clones here, not all; method: immunoSEQ multiplex PCR. That table gives V, J and clone size, and the DNA gave D and trimming. The sample comprises hundreds of thousands of clones, around 89% of which are singletons, and approximately 4% rests with the top ten. Membership in each cohort depended on participant-reported clinical history. The sequencing input was PBMCs or T cells enriched from blood (not recorded which). The sequence derives from a woman between 18 and 29 years old with acute COVID-19.

The CDR3 loop reads CASSPRTETYEQYF. DNA of the CDR3: TGTGCCAGCTCGCCCCGGACAGAGACCTACGAGCAGTACTTC. The chain has TRBV18 and TRBJ2-7; perhaps TRBD1 as D (6 bases). The CDR3 spans 14 residues. V was cut by 6 bases and J by 2 bases, with 14 bases left in between. Germline values: CDR1 KGHSH, CDR2 LQKENI.